Following are 32 T cell receptor beta chains from one sample sequenced in a study of blood T cell repertoires in COVID-19. Clones were sequenced by immunoSEQ multiplex PCR, and TCRdb holds only the in-frame ones, with some missing. This table has about 120,000 clones, roughly three quarters appearing once. Sequences were obtained from peripheral blood. Source of these receptors: a human donor in a cohort sampled during active COVID-19.

The V gene is TRBV4-1, the J gene TRBJ2-5; TRBD2 matches at 8 bases. The J segment lost 5 bases and the V segment lost 3 bases, leaving 5 bases of the junction unmatched. The CDR3 sequence is 14 residues long. The germline V gene has CDR1 MGHRA and CDR2 YSYEKL. The CDR3: CASSQSGSEETQYF. The DNA for the CDR3 is TGCGCCAGCAGCCAGAGCGGGAGTGAGGAGACCCAGTACTTC.

The chain joins TRBV28 to TRBJ1-2; D not resolved. Germline values: CDR1 MDHEN, CDR2 SYDVKM. The CDR3 has 12 residues. Trimming cost V 8 bases and J 4 bases, with 11 bases left between them. CDR3 bases: TGTGCCAGCGCTAGTTTGGTCTATGGCTACACCTTC. Residues: CASASLVYGYTF.

This rearrangement joins TRBV7-2 to TRBJ2-7; TRBD2 agrees at 9 bases. Trimming removed 0 bases from V and 4 bases from J; junction bases left unmatched: 4. The CDR3 has 15 residues. Germline values: CDR1 SGHTA, CDR2 FQGNSA. The CDR3 loop reads CASSLAAGGGYEQYF. CDR3 coding DNA: TGTGCCAGCAGCTTAGCAGCGGGAGGTGGTTACGAGCAGTACTTC.

The V gene is TRBV5-4, the J gene TRBJ2-7, with TRBD1 identical over 11 bases. From germline, CDR1 is SGHNT and CDR2 YYREEE (reference sequence). V lost 5 bases, J lost 6 bases, and 4 bases stayed unmatched. This CDR3 comprises 13 residues. CDR3 bases: TGTGCCAGCAGGTGGGACAGGGGGACCGAGCAGTACTTC. It specifies CASRWDRGTEQYF.

This chain connects TRBV21-1 to TRBJ2-5; TRBD1 is taken as the D call from the table, unchecked against the DNA. TRBV21-1 is described as a pseudogene. This CDR3 is 19 amino acids long. The CDR3 is CASSKARDRVGRHGRTQYF. The CDR3, as DNA: TGTGCCAGCAGCAAAGCGCGGGACAGGGTTGGGAGGCACGGGAGGACCCAGTACTTC.

The chain is built from TRBV11-3 and TRBJ2-2; 10 bases agree with TRBD1. The CDR3 loop spans 16 amino acids. The V and J ends lost 8 bases and 7 bases, in that order; junction bases with no gene match: 13. CDR1 SGHNT and CDR2 YENEEA come from the germline V gene. The CDR3 is CASRKVGQGYNGELFF. CDR3 DNA: TGTGCCAGCCGCAAGGTGGGACAGGGGTATAACGGGGAGCTGTTTTTT.

The chain employs TRBV19 and TRBJ1-1; 10 bases line up with TRBD1. CDR3 length equals 16 residues. The trim removed 0 bases at V and 3 bases at J, leaving 4 bases unmatched. CDR1 LNHDA and CDR2 SQIVND come from the germline V gene (reference sequence). CDR3 amino acids: CASSIDDRGRDTEAFF. The DNA for the CDR3 is TGTGCCAGTAGTATAGATGACAGGGGGCGGGACACTGAAGCTTTCTTT.

The genes are TRBV29-1 and TRBJ2-5; D perhaps matches TRBD2 (5 bases). The length of the CDR3 is 12 residues. Per germline, CDR1 SQVTM and CDR2 ANQGSEA. V lost 7 bases to trimming and J lost 2 bases, with 11 bases between them. In DNA, the CDR3 is TGCAGCGGACGGGGATTGCAAGAGACCCAGTACTTC. Translation gives CSGRGLQETQYF.

The CDR3 region is CASSLSSLAGGSYEQYF. The CDR3 DNA reads TGTGCCAGCAGTTTATCTTCGTTAGCGGGAGGGTCCTACGAGCAGTACTTC. V usage is TRBV27 and J usage is TRBJ2-7; 11 positions agree with TRBD2. With 0 bases clipped from V and 1 base from J, the junction kept 5 bases outside the gene matches. Looked up from germline, CDR1 is MNHEY and CDR2 is SMNVEV (reference sequence). There are 17 residues in the CDR3.

This chain joins TRBV4-1 and TRBJ1-4; a possible D gene is TRBD1 (5 bases). CDR1 is MGHRA and CDR2 is YSYEKL in the germline V gene. This CDR3 region has 15 residues. V lost 0 bases, J lost 6 bases, and 11 bases lay in between. This CDR3 is CASSQEPGGDEKLFF. For the CDR3, the DNA is TGCGCCAGCAGCCAAGAACCAGGAGGGGATGAAAAACTGTTTTTT.

The chain combines TRBV3-1 (or the pseudogene TRBV3-2) with TRBJ1-6, with 7 bases aligning to TRBD1. Germline assignment: CDR1 LGHDT and CDR2 YNNKEL (reference sequence). The trim removed 6 bases at V and 8 bases at J, leaving 10 bases unmatched. The CDR3 is 15 residues long. The CDR3 here is CASSRRGGTDSPLHF. The CDR3 nucleotides read TGTGCCAGCAGTCGCCGAGGGGGCACGGATTCACCCCTCCACTTT.

The chain uses TRBV9 and TRBJ1-1; D perhaps matches TRBD1 (6 bases). Germline lookup yields CDR1 SGDLS and CDR2 YYNGEE. V was clipped by 3 bases and J by 1 base, with 13 bases between them. The CDR3 loop spans 15 amino acids. CDR3 loop: CASSAVTGENTEAFF. CDR3 DNA: TGTGCCAGCAGCGCTGTGACAGGCGAGAACACTGAAGCTTTCTTT.

This chain uses TRBV5-4 with TRBJ2-7; D might be TRBD1 (6 bases). Looked up from germline, CDR1 is SGHNT and CDR2 is YYREEE (reference sequence). With 4 bases removed from V and 3 bases from J, the gap between germline ends came to 20 bases. This CDR3 region has 16 residues. The chain's CDR3 is CASSPYPAGEGYEQYF. The CDR3 nucleotides are TGTGCCAGCAGCCCTTACCCCGCAGGGGAAGGCTACGAGCAGTACTTC.

This chain uses TRBV6-6 with TRBJ2-5; D possibly corresponds to TRBD2 (6 bases). The CDR3 runs to 16 residues. The V end lost 2 bases, the J end lost 0 bases, and 13 bases lay between the germline ends. CDR1 MNHNY and CDR2 SVGAGI come from the germline V gene (reference sequence). This chain's CDR3 is CASSYGGGRDQETQYF. DNA for the CDR3: TGTGCCAGCAGTTACGGGGGAGGTCGGGACCAAGAGACCCAGTACTTC.

This clone has more than one count but fewer than ten. The gene calls are TRBV6-6 and TRBJ1-3; D is unclear. Trimming left V 0 bases short and J 4 bases short, with 10 bases between. There are 15 residues in the CDR3. CDR1 and CDR2 (germline): MNHNY, SVGAGI (reference sequence). The CDR3 reads CASSYSRLGGNTIYF. Here the CDR3 DNA reads TGTGCCAGCAGTTACTCGAGGCTCGGGGGAAACACCATATATTTT.

The rearrangement joins TRBV4-1 to TRBJ2-7, with 7 bases lining up with TRBD1. Germline values: CDR1 MGHRA, CDR2 YSYEKL. Trimming at V came to 2 bases and at J to 1 base, leaving 2 bases not matched to a gene. The CDR3 has 14 amino acids. The chain's CDR3 is CASSQSGQSYEQYF. For the CDR3, the DNA is TGCGCCAGCAGCCAATCGGGACAGTCCTACGAGCAGTACTTC.

The table lists this clone with a count of one. The chain has TRBV5-6 and TRBJ2-7; a weak D match, TRBD1 (5 bases). CDR1 SGHDT and CDR2 YYEEEE come from the germline V gene. The CDR3 covers 13 residues. Trimming removed 0 bases at V and 6 bases at J, with 10 bases between. This chain's CDR3 is CASSLGAGREQYF. CDR3 nucleotides: TGTGCCAGCAGCTTGGGGGCAGGGCGCGAGCAGTACTTC.

V and J are TRBV9 and TRBJ2-7, with 9 bases identical to TRBD2. The CDR3 has 17 amino acids. Germline V CDR1 and CDR2: SGDLS, YYNGEE. The V and J ends lost 3 bases and 0 bases, in that order; junction bases with no gene match: 10. The CDR3: CASSGGASGASSYEQYF. CDR3 DNA sequence: TGTGCCAGCAGCGGTGGGGCTAGCGGGGCCAGCTCCTACGAGCAGTACTTC.

The gene calls are TRBV30 and TRBJ1-5, with D unclear. Germline V gives CDR1 GTSNPN, CDR2 SVGIG (reference sequence). The CDR3 runs to 16 residues. Trimming took 2 bases from V and 3 from J, leaving 17 bases between them. Here the CDR3 reads CAWSLRGVVINQPQHF. CDR3 DNA sequence: TGTGCCTGGAGTCTTCGAGGAGTAGTTATCAATCAGCCCCAGCATTTT.

This chain links TRBV28 with TRBJ1-1; D is ambiguous. Germline V lookup: CDR1 MDHEN, CDR2 SYDVKM. The CDR3 is 14 residues long. Between the trimmed V and J ends, which lost 7 bases and 4 bases, there was a span of 16 bases. In DNA form, the CDR3 reads TGTGCCAGCACCCACCGCGGGGTGGGCACTGAAGCTTTCTTT. Translation: CASTHRGVGTEAFF.

The rearrangement links TRBV28 to TRBJ1-1, with no clear D. V dropped 6 bases and J dropped 0 bases, with 11 bases sitting between them. Germline CDR1 reads MDHEN; CDR2 reads SYDVKM. The CDR3 consists of 14 residues. CDR3: CASSSLYMNTEAFF. CDR3 DNA: TGTGCCAGCAGCTCCTTGTACATGAACACTGAAGCTTTCTTT.

V usage is TRBV29-1 and J usage is TRBJ1-2; possible D gene TRBD1, 5 bases. This CDR3 has 15 residues. Trimming stripped 4 bases from V and 6 bases from J, with 21 bases between. Germline V gene lookup returns CDR1 SQVTM and CDR2 ANQGSEA. CDR3 sequence: CSVGTPLGGRDGYTF. DNA of the CDR3: TGCAGCGTTGGTACCCCCCTGGGGGGGAGGGATGGCTACACCTTC.

V and J are TRBV7-9 and TRBJ1-5, with 9 positions matching TRBD1. This CDR3 is 16 amino acids long. Per the germline V gene, CDR1 is SEHNR and CDR2 is FQNEAQ (reference sequence). The ends lost 6 bases at V and 4 bases at J; junction bases unmatched: 10. The CDR3 DNA follows: TGTGCCAGCAGTCGTTTTTCCGGGACAGGGAATCAGCCCCAGCATTTT. The encoded protein is CASSRFSGTGNQPQHF.

This rearrangement joins TRBV30 to TRBJ2-7, with 7 bases lining up with TRBD1. The J segment lost 5 bases and the V segment lost 3 bases, leaving 7 bases of the junction unmatched. Germline values: CDR1 GTSNPN, CDR2 SVGIG (reference sequence). There are 13 residues in the CDR3. The CDR3 sequence: CAWSPDRFHEQYF. CDR3 in DNA: TGTGCCTGGAGCCCGGACAGGTTCCACGAGCAGTACTTC. The variable domain in full, completed from reference TRBV30 and TRBJ2-7, reads SQTIHQWPATLVQPVGSPLSLECTVEGTSNPNLYWYRQAAGRGLQLLFYSVGIGQISSEVPQNLSASRPQDRQFILSSKKLLLSDSGFYLCAWSPDRFHEQYFGPGTRLTVT.

The chain has TRBV2 and TRBJ2-1; 9 positions agree with TRBD2. From germline, CDR1 is SNHLY and CDR2 FYNNEI. The CDR3 sequence is 16 residues long. The J segment lost 10 bases and the V segment lost 4 bases, leaving 14 bases of the junction unmatched. Here the CDR3 reads CASSGGAGGIFWEQFF. CDR3 DNA sequence: TGTGCCAGCAGTGGAGGTGCGGGGGGGATCTTTTGGGAGCAGTTCTTC.

This clone has just a few counts. This chain uses TRBV30 with TRBJ2-7; D is unclear. This CDR3 is 12 amino acids long. Per the germline V gene, CDR1 is GTSNPN and CDR2 is SVGIG (reference sequence). The V end was cut by 2 bases, the J end by 6 bases, with 11 bases between. Written as DNA, the CDR3 is TGTGCCTGGAGTCCGGCAGGCAGCGAGCAGTACTTC. Its protein product is CAWSPAGSEQYF.

The rearrangement uses TRBV28 and TRBJ1-3; 10 bases align to TRBD1. The CDR3 is 16 residues long. CDR1 and CDR2 (germline): MDHEN, SYDVKM. The trim removed 2 bases at V and 3 bases at J, leaving 4 bases unmatched. The CDR3: CASSLDGQGVGNTIYF. As DNA, the CDR3 is TGTGCCAGCAGTTTAGACGGACAGGGGGTTGGAAACACCATATATTTT.

V is TRBV6-5 and J is TRBJ1-5; D remains ambiguous. CDR1 MNHEY and CDR2 SVGAGI come from the germline V gene. This CDR3 contains 15 residues. V was clipped by 2 bases and J by 4 bases, with 12 bases between them. This CDR3 is CASSYGAGINQPQHF. The CDR3 bases are TGTGCCAGCAGTTACGGCGCAGGCATTAATCAGCCCCAGCATTTT.

V and J are TRBV4-1 and TRBJ2-7, with 9 bases identical to TRBD1. Germline V gene sequence: CDR1 MGHRA, CDR2 YSYEKL. V dropped 0 bases and J dropped 0; count of bases not matched to a gene: 6. CDR3 size: 17 residues. The CDR3 DNA reads TGCGCCAGCAGCCAAGAAAGGGGGACAGGGCTCTCCTACGAGCAGTACTTC. Protein: CASSQERGTGLSYEQYF.

The chain couples TRBV19 to TRBJ1-1; 8 bases are a match to TRBD1. CDR3 length: 16 residues. V gave up 2 bases and J gave up 1 base; unmatched junction bases: 6. In germline, CDR1 is LNHDA, CDR2 SQIVND (reference sequence). The CDR3 coding sequence is TGTGCCAGTAGTATAATTACGGACAGGGAGAACACTGAAGCTTTCTTT. Its translation is CASSIITDRENTEAFF.

CDR3 protein: CASSEGTGGYGYTF. The CDR3, as DNA: TGTGCCAGCAGTGAAGGGACAGGGGGCTATGGCTACACCTTC. This chain connects TRBV2 to TRBJ1-2; 10 nucleotides line up with TRBD1. Unmatched junction bases numbered 0, after V lost 1 base and J lost 4 bases. CDR3 length: 14 amino acids. The germline gives CDR1 SNHLY, CDR2 FYNNEI.

The V and J genes are TRBV27 and TRBJ2-5; 8 positions agree with TRBD1. V was pared by 4 bases and J by 4 bases, with 5 bases of the junction left unmatched. The germline V gene has CDR1 MNHEY and CDR2 SMNVEV (reference sequence). CDR3 size: 14 residues. In nucleotides, the CDR3 is TGTGCCAGCAGTTCCGGGACAGGTAGAGAGACCCAGTACTTC. As protein: CASSSGTGRETQYF.